The 9 T cell receptor beta chains presented below share a single source sample, sequenced in a study of T cell responses to AZD1222 COVID-19 vaccine. Method: immunoSEQ multiplex PCR; TCRdb's copy keeps in-frame clones and lacks some. Of over 100,000 clones in the sample, just over 90% were seen once. The material sequenced was peripheral blood, taken on day 0 of AZD1222 vaccination. Receptor source: an adult in good health.

This clone appeared once. The chain carries TRBV28 and TRBJ1-2; D gene ambiguous. Germline-derived CDR1 and CDR2 are MDHEN and SYDVKM. CDR3 length: 11 amino acids. Trimming took off 6 bases at V and 5 bases at J, with 7 bases between the two ends. As DNA, the CDR3 is TGTGCCAGCAGGAGGGTTTATGGCTACACCTTC. It encodes CASRRVYGYTF.

This clone has only one observation. This chain connects TRBV5-8 to TRBJ1-6; a possible D gene is TRBD1 (6 bases). Trimming took off 4 bases at V and 4 bases at J, with 9 bases between the two ends. This CDR3 comprises 14 residues. Germline CDR1 and CDR2: SGHTS and YDEGEE. CDR3 protein: CASSPRGYNSPLHF. In nucleotides, the CDR3 is TGTGCCAGCAGCCCCAGGGGATATAATTCACCCCTCCACTTT.

This chain joins TRBV6-4 and TRBJ2-3; D might be TRBD1 (6 bases). V was clipped by 0 bases and J by 4 bases, with 14 bases between them. The germline V gene encodes CDR1 MRHNA and CDR2 SNTAGT. This CDR3 spans 16 amino acids. CDR3 in DNA: TGTGCCAGCAGTGACTCGGCAGGGGAGAGTGCAGATACGCAGTATTTT. This encodes CASSDSAGESADTQYF.

The rearrangement uses TRBV6-2 or TRBV6-3 and TRBJ1-1, with D tentatively TRBD1 (6 bases). From germline, CDR1 is MNHEY and CDR2 SVGEGT. The V gene lost 4 bases and the J gene lost 5 bases, with 17 bases spanning the gap. This CDR3 contains 15 residues. CDR3 loop: CASSWARGGKTEAFF. The CDR3 coding sequence is TGTGCCAGCAGTTGGGCCCGAGGGGGGAAAACTGAAGCTTTCTTT.

The chain recombines TRBV19 with TRBJ1-6; D gene uncertain. This CDR3 spans 13 amino acids. The V end lost 2 bases, the J end lost 6 bases, and 5 bases lay between the germline ends. Germline loops: CDR1 LNHDA, CDR2 SQIVND (reference sequence). The CDR3 spells CASSIPPNSPLHF. The CDR3 DNA is TGTGCCAGTAGTATACCCCCTAATTCACCCCTCCACTTT.

V usage is TRBV24-1 and J usage is TRBJ1-5, with 7 bases that match TRBD1. The V and J ends lost 4 bases and 3 bases, in that order; junction bases with no gene match: 8. The CDR3 contains 16 residues. Germline V gene sequence: CDR1 KGHDR, CDR2 SFDVKD. This chain's CDR3 is CATSDTLTGPNQPQHF. For the CDR3, the DNA is TGTGCCACCAGTGACACCCTGACAGGGCCCAATCAGCCCCAGCATTTT.

This clone was detected once. The rearrangement joins TRBV6-4 to TRBJ1-1; D unclear. Trimming took 5 bases from V and 3 from J, leaving 10 bases between them. Germline V gene data show CDR1 as MRHNA and CDR2 as SNTAGT. The CDR3 is 13 residues long. The CDR3 sequence: CASSTRVDTEAFF. The CDR3 DNA follows: TGTGCCAGCAGTACAAGGGTAGACACTGAAGCTTTCTTT.

This sequence joins TRBV28 and TRBJ2-7; TRBD2 matches 13 bases. This CDR3 is built from 14 residues. V lost 7 bases and J lost 6; bases outside the gene matches: 6. Germline V gives CDR1 MDHEN, CDR2 SYDVKM. The CDR3 spells CASNPTSGGSEQYF. The CDR3 DNA sequence: TGTGCCAGCAACCCGACTAGCGGGGGGTCCGAGCAGTACTTC.

The gene calls are TRBV28 and TRBJ1-6; 7 bases agree with TRBD1. The V segment lost 6 bases and the J segment 6 bases; nucleotides outside the gene matches: 8. This CDR3 is 15 amino acids long. Germline loops: CDR1 MDHEN, CDR2 SYDVKM. CDR3 region: CASRWTGWGNSPLHF. CDR3 in DNA: TGTGCCAGCAGGTGGACAGGATGGGGTAATTCACCCCTCCACTTT.